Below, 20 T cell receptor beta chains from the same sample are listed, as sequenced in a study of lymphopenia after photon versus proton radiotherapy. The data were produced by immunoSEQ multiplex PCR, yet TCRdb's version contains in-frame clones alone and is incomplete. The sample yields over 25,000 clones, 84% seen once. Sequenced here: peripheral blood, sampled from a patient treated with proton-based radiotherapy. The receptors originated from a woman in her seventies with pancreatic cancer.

The CDR3 sequence is CATKSEVQPQHF. The CDR3 nucleotides are TGTGCCACCAAAAGCGAGGTGCAGCCCCAGCATTTT. The chain recombines TRBV10-3 with TRBJ1-5; D remains ambiguous. Germline lookup yields CDR1 ENHRY and CDR2 SYGVKD. V lost 10 bases, J lost 7 bases, and 14 bases lay in between. This CDR3 is 12 amino acids long.

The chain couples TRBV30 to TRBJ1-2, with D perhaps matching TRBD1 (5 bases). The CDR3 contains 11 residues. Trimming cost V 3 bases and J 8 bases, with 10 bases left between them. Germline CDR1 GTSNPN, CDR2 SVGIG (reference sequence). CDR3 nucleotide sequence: TGTGCCTGGAGGAGGGGTCGAGGCTACACCTTC. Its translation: CAWRRGRGYTF.

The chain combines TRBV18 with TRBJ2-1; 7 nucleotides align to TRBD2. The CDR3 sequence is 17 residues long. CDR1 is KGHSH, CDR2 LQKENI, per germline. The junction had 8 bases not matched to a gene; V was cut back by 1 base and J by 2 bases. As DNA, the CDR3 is TGTGCCAGCTCACCACAAGATGCTAGCGGAGCCTACAATGAGCAGTTCTTC. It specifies CASSPQDASGAYNEQFF.

The CDR3 coding sequence is TGTGCCAGCAGGATGTTCGCAGGAAACACTGAAGCTTTCTTT. The encoded protein is CASRMFAGNTEAFF. The J gene is TRBJ1-1, the V gene TRBV6-5; D is uncertain. The germline gives CDR1 MNHEY, CDR2 SVGAGI. Trimming removed 6 bases from V and 2 bases from J, with 13 bases in between. This CDR3 contains 14 residues.

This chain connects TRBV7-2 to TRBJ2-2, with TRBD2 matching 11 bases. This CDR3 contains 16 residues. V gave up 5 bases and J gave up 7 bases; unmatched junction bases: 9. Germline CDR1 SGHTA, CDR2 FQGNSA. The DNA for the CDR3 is TGTGCCAGCAGCCCCACTAGCGGGAGAAGCGTCGGGGAGCTGTTTTTT. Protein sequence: CASSPTSGRSVGELFF. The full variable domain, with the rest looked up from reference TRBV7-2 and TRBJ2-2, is GAGVSQSPSNKVTEKGKDVELRCDPISGHTALYWYRQSLGQGLEFLIYFQGNSAPDKSGLPSDRFSAERTGGSVSTLTIQRTQQEDSAVYLCASSPTSGRSVGELFFGEGSRLTVL.

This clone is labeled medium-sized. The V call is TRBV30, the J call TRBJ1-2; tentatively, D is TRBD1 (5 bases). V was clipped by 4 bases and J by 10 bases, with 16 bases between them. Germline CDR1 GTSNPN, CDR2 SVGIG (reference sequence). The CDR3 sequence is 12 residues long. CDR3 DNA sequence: TGTGCCTGGAACCCTGCGGGGGGGAACTACACCTTC. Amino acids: CAWNPAGGNYTF.

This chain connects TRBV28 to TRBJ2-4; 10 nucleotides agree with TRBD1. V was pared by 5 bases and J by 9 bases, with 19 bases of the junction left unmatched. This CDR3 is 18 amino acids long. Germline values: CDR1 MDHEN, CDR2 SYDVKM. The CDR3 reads CASSTPGQGSLGAGIQYF. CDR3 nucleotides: TGTGCCAGCAGTACCCCGGGACAGGGGTCCCTGGGGGCCGGCATTCAGTACTTC. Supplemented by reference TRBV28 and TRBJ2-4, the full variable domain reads DVKVTQSSRYLVKRTGEKVFLECVQDMDHENMFWYRQDPGLGLRLIYFSYDVKMKEKGDIPEGYSVSREKKERFSLILESASTNQTSMYLCASSTPGQGSLGAGIQYFGAGTRLSVL.

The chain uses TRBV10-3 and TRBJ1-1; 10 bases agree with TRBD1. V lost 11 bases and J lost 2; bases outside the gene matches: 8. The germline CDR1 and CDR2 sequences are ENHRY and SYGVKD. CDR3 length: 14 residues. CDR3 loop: CASMPTGGNTEAFF. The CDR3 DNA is TGTGCCTCAATGCCGACAGGGGGCAACACTGAAGCTTTCTTT.

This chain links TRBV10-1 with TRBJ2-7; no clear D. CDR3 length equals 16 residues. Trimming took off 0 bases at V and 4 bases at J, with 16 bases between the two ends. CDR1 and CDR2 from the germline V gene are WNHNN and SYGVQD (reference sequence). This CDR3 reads CASSESGSRMGYEQYF. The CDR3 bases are TGCGCCAGCAGTGAGTCGGGTAGCAGGATGGGTTACGAGCAGTACTTC.

CDR3 in amino acids: CASSSVGEQYF. CDR3 DNA sequence: TGTGCCAGCAGCTCGGTTGGCGAGCAGTACTTC. This chain connects TRBV7-6 to TRBJ2-7, with D hard to call. The CDR3 is 11 residues long. The germline gives CDR1 SGHVS, CDR2 FNYEAQ. V was shortened by 4 bases and J by 6 bases, with 7 bases between the two germline ends.

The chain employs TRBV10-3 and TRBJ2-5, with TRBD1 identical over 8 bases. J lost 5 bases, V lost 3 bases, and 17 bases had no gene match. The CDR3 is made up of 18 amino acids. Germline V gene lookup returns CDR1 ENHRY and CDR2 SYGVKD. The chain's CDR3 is CAISDPGATGESKETQYF. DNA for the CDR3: TGTGCCATCAGTGACCCGGGGGCGACAGGGGAGAGCAAGGAGACCCAGTACTTC.

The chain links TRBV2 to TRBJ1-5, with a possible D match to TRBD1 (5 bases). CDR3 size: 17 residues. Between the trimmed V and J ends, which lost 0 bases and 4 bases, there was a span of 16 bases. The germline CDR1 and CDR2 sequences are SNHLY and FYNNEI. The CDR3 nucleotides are TGTGCCAGCAGTGAAGCGCTGGTGTCAGGGAGTAATCAGCCCCAGCATTTT. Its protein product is CASSEALVSGSNQPQHF. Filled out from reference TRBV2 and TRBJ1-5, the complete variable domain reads EPEVTQTPSHQVTQMGQEVILRCVPISNHLYFYWYRQILGQKVEFLVSFYNNEISEKSEIFDDQFSVERPDGSNFTLKIRSTKLEDSAMYFCASSEALVSGSNQPQHFGDGTRLSIL.

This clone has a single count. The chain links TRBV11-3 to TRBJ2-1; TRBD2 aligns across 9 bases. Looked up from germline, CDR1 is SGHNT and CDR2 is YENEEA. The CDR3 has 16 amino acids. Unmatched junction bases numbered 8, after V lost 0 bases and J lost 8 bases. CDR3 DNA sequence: TGTGCCAGCAGCTTAGAGTCCAGCGGGAGGCCCTATGAGCAGTTCTTC. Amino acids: CASSLESSGRPYEQFF.

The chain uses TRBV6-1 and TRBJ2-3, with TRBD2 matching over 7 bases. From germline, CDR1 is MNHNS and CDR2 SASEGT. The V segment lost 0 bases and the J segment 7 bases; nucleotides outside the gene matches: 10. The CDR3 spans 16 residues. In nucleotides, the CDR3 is TGTGCCAGCAGTGAAGCGTTGAGCGGGGATAGAAATACGCAGTATTTT. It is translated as CASSEALSGDRNTQYF.

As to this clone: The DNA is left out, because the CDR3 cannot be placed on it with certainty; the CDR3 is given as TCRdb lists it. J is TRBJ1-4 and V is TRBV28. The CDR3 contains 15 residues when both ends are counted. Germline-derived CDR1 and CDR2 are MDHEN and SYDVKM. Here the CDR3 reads CASSPYFGRGTRVFF.

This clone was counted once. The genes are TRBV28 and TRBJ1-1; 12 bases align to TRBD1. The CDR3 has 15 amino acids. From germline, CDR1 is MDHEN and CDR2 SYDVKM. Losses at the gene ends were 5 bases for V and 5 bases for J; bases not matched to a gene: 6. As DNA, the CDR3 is TGTGCCAGCAGTGCCGGGACAGGGGGCAGAACTGAAGCTTTCTTT. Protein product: CASSAGTGGRTEAFF.

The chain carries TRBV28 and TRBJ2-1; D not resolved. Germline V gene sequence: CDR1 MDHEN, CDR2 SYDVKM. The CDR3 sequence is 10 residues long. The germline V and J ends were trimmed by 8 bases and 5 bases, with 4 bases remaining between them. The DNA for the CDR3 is TGTGCCAGCGGCGACAATGAGCAGTTCTTC. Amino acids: CASGDNEQFF.

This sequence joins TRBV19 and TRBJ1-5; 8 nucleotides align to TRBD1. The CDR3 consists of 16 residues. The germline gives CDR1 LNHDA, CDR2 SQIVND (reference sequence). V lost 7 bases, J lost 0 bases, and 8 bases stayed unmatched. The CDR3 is CASNGQGDPSNQPQHF. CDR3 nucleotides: TGTGCCAGTAACGGACAGGGTGATCCTAGCAATCAGCCCCAGCATTTT.

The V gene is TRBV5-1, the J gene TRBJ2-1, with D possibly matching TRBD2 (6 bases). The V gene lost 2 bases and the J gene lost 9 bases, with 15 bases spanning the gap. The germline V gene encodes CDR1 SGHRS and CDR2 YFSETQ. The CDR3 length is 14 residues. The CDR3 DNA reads TGCGCCAGCAGCTTTGACAAGGGACTTACTGAGCAGTTCTTC. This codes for CASSFDKGLTEQFF. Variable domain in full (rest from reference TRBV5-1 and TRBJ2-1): KAGVTQTPRYLIKTRGQQVTLSCSPISGHRSVSWYQQTPGQGLQFLFEYFSETQRNKGNFPGRFSGRQFSNSRSEMNVSTLELGDSALYLCASSFDKGLTEQFFGPGTRLTVL.

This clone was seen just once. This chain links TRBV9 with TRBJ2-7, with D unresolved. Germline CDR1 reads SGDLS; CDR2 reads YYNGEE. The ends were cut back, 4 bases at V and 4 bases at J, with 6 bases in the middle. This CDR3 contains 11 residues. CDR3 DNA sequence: TGTGCCAGCAGCCATTCTTACGAGCAGTACTTC. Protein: CASSHSYEQYF.